This T cell receptor beta chain was captured by sequencing in a study of control samples from healthy donors and cancer patients. TCRdb keeps only in-frame clones here, not all; method: immunoSEQ multiplex PCR. Here the sample spans nearly 9,500 clones, roughly 90% being singletons. The germline CDR1 and CDR2 sequences are SGHVS and FNYEAQ. The V and J ends lost 8 bases and 5 bases, in that order; junction bases with no gene match: 6. The length of the CDR3 is 13 residues. The receptor was isolated from a man aged 55 to 70 with colorectal cancer. Sequenced material: PBMCs. V and J are TRBV7-6 and TRBJ2-5; 9 bases map to TRBD2. CDR3 region: CASRGLAAETQYF. In nucleotides, the CDR3 is TGTGCCAGCCGGGGACTAGCCGCTGAGACCCAGTACTTC. Full variable domain (rest looked up from reference TRBV7-6 and TRBJ2-5): GAGVSQSPRYKVTKRGQDVALRCDPISGHVSLYWYRQALGQGPEFLTYFNYEAQQDKSGLPNDRFSAERPEGSISTLTIQRTEQRDSAMYRCASRGLAAETQYFGPGTRLLVL.